This record looks at one T cell receptor beta chain sequence and its context. Its antigen is still unknown. No quality values exist for individual bases; no much larger clone is one base distant. This specimen comes from a study of cytomegalovirus exposure and HLA in healthy donors (dated by TCRdb to 2016 to 2017). About the full investigation: A later analysis indicated that the roughly 120 validation repertoires were generated on the platform also employed for the roughly 650 repertoires of the first cohort. The study was designed to test whether signatures of past pathogen exposure could be identified by cataloging public T cell receptors. A separate validation cohort of roughly 130 different subjects was used in addition to the roughly 700-subject first cohort. To predict cytomegalovirus infection status, the study brought together high-throughput TCR immunosequencing, statistical association of individual TCRs with disease status, and machine learning.

Separate from the approximately 690-subject first cohort, the validation cohort of 90 to 150 subjects was the group to which the donors belonged. Study-level results and caveats: In a later analysis, TCRs clustered in the first cohort were found to also tend to co-occur in the approximately 120 validation repertoires, with roughly 93% of cluster scores above 0. The validation cohort had no HLA typing available for a later analysis, so co-occurrence within that cohort was assessed over all 130 or so repertoires. According to the authors, the approach could potentially be generalized to other disease states and immunological phenotypes. The study gave a list of 150 to 200 TCR beta chains associated with cytomegalovirus. Three of the identified cytomegalovirus-associated TCR beta chains were confirmed in vitro to be specific for cytomegalovirus antigens. While some public TCRs were present in many individuals, most TCR sequences turned up only very rarely across donors. The classifier was reported to diagnose cytomegalovirus status with high specificity and sensitivity in both the original cohort and the validation cohort.

Libraries came from the immunoSEQ multiplex PCR assay. As for the authors' bioinformatics: A statistical classification framework was developed to diagnose cytomegalovirus status using the catalog of TCR beta chain sequences. The table was pulled from immuneACCESS by TCRdb, which kept in-frame rearrangements only. Such tables lose some clones; where checked, under half of the loss comes from unresolved V genes, and the rest has no known cause. V and J calls plus clone size are reproduced from that table; the DNA served to infer D and trimming. Counted in this sample were 190,000 or so clones; around 81% of them appeared once. 2.5% to 3% of the sample rests with the top ten. The specimen sequenced was PBMCs. This TCR derives from a woman aged 18-29 years in good health and CMV-seropositive.

The DNA is TGTGCCAGCAGGCCCGACAGTAACCTAAACTATGGCTACACCTTC. It translates as CASRPDSNLNYGYTF. Recombination joined TRBV6-6 with TRBJ1-2; TRBD1 is a possible D gene, resting on 5 matching bases. The germline V gene encodes CDR1 MNHNY and CDR2 SVGAGI (reference sequence). The CDR3 starts with the cysteine, ends with the phenylalanine, and has 15 residues. The DNA shown is the 45-base CDR3, in frame from base 1. Trimming takes 6 bases from V and 2 bases from J, and the germline ends sit 16 bases apart.